Each of the 15 T cell receptor beta chains below was sequenced from the same sample in a study of memory CD4+ T cells and cytomegalovirus serostatus. Sequenced by immunoSEQ multiplex PCR; TCRdb stores in-frame clones only, minus some. Counted here are approximately 61,000 clones, approximately 78% occurring once; the ten biggest clones make up 0.88%. Single viable CD3+CD4+CD8-CD45RO+ cells were sorted as the memory CD4+ T cells. The specimen was memory CD4+ T cells from blood. These receptors originate from an adult in good health and CMV-seronegative.

This clone was observed a single time. V usage is TRBV7-9 and J usage is TRBJ2-3; D tentatively reads TRBD1 or TRBD2 (5 bases each). The V and J ends lost 4 bases and 10 bases respectively, with 12 bases between them. Germline CDR1 is SEHNR and CDR2 is FQNEAQ (reference sequence). This CDR3 is 12 amino acids long. CDR3 protein: CASSSGLGAQYF. The CDR3 DNA reads TGTGCCAGCAGCTCGGGGCTCGGGGCGCAGTATTTT.

This chain uses TRBV21-1 with TRBJ1-6; the DNA was not used to check the table's D call, TRBD1. TRBV21-1 is reported as a pseudogene. The CDR3 has 14 amino acids. The CDR3 DNA reads as TGTGCCAGCAGCAATGGGGGCTGTAATTCACCCCTCCACTTT. Protein: CASSNGGCNSPLHF.

The genes are TRBV27 and TRBJ2-2; no firm D call. The V gene lost 6 bases and the J gene lost 0 bases, with 11 bases spanning the gap. The germline V gene encodes CDR1 MNHEY and CDR2 SMNVEV (reference sequence). The CDR3 runs 15 residues. The CDR3 coding sequence is TGTGCCAGCAGCGTCGACGGGCCGAACACCGGGGAGCTGTTTTTT. Its translation: CASSVDGPNTGELFF.

The V call is TRBV6-1, the J call TRBJ1-4, with D tentatively TRBD1 (5 bases). Trimming removed 1 base from V and 8 bases from J, with 14 bases in between. The CDR3 totals 15 residues. Germline CDR1 and CDR2: MNHNS and SASEGT. The CDR3 region is CASSEGRGWDEKLFF. CDR3 coding DNA: TGTGCCAGCAGTGAAGGGAGGGGTTGGGACGAAAAACTGTTTTTT.

The chain recombines TRBV5-1 with TRBJ2-7, with D perhaps matching TRBD1 (6 bases). CDR1 is SGHRS, CDR2 YFSETQ, per germline. V dropped 5 bases and J dropped 3 bases, with 21 bases sitting between them. The CDR3 consists of 16 residues. The CDR3 is CASSQPGTTDLYEQYF. As DNA, the CDR3 is TGCGCCAGCAGTCAACCCGGGACAACCGACCTCTACGAGCAGTACTTC.

The chain uses TRBV18 and TRBJ2-2; no firm D call. The germline V gene encodes CDR1 KGHSH and CDR2 LQKENI. The CDR3 is 15 residues long. The ends were cut back, 2 bases at V and 4 bases at J, with 11 bases in the middle. For the CDR3, the DNA is TGTGCCAGCTCACCAGATAGGTCTGGCACCGGGGAGCTGTTTTTT. Its protein is CASSPDRSGTGELFF.

The CDR3: CASSYQEGGTEAFF. As DNA, the CDR3 is TGTGCCAGCAGTTATCAGGAAGGAGGCACTGAAGCTTTCTTT. The J gene is TRBJ1-1, the V gene TRBV6-5, with D hard to call. Germline loops: CDR1 MNHEY, CDR2 SVGAGI. Trimming stripped 3 bases from V and 4 bases from J, with 12 bases between. The CDR3 is 14 amino acids.

The chain uses TRBV7-2 and TRBJ1-4, with a possible D match to TRBD1 (6 bases). The CDR3 is 16 amino acids. Germline V gene data show CDR1 as SGHTA and CDR2 as FQGNSA. Trimming shortened V by 5 bases and J by 4 bases, and 17 bases separated the two germline ends. CDR3 bases: TGTGCCAGCAGCCCACAGGGATTGGGGTTTAATGAAAAACTGTTTTTT. Translation gives CASSPQGLGFNEKLFF.

V usage is TRBV29-1 and J usage is TRBJ1-1, with TRBD1 as a possible D gene (6 bases). The CDR3 is 13 residues long. Trimming left V 3 bases short and J 4 bases short, with 12 bases between. Germline V gene data show CDR1 as SQVTM and CDR2 as ANQGSEA. Written as DNA, the CDR3 is TGCAGCGTTGATGGCAGGGGAAGCACTGAAGCTTTCTTT. This encodes CSVDGRGSTEAFF.

This clone was detected only a few times. The genes are TRBV2 and TRBJ2-5, with a tentative D call TRBD1 (5 bases). The V gene lost 7 bases and the J gene lost 1 base, with 10 bases spanning the gap. CDR3 length: 13 residues. CDR1 SNHLY and CDR2 FYNNEI come from the germline V gene. In DNA, the CDR3 is TGTGCCAGCAATAGGGGTTCCCAAGAGACCCAGTACTTC. Translation gives CASNRGSQETQYF.

The chain employs TRBV27 and TRBJ2-7; TRBD2 might be the D (6 bases). The CDR3 runs 14 residues. From germline, CDR1 is MNHEY and CDR2 SMNVEV (reference sequence). Trimming pared 5 bases from V and 2 bases from J, leaving 13 bases between. CDR3 protein: CASSPGLKTYEQYF. The DNA for the CDR3 is TGTGCCAGCAGTCCGGGACTCAAGACCTACGAGCAGTACTTC.

Regarding this clone: The same CDR3 arises from other DNA sequences in this sample as well. V gene TRBV15 combines with J gene TRBJ1-2, with 8 bases matching TRBD1. Trimming at V came to 0 bases and at J to 6 bases, leaving 0 bases not matched to a gene. This CDR3 region has 13 residues. CDR1 and CDR2 (germline): LNHNV, YYDKDF (reference sequence). The CDR3 region is CATSREQGDGYTF. CDR3 in DNA: TGTGCCACCAGCAGAGAACAGGGGGATGGCTACACCTTC.

The genes are TRBV5-6 and TRBJ1-1, with D possibly TRBD1 on 5 matching bases. The CDR3 has 17 residues. V lost 4 bases to trimming and J lost 1 base, with 20 bases between them. Germline lookup yields CDR1 SGHDT and CDR2 YYEEEE. CDR3 in amino acids: CASSTRSRGKKNTEAFF. CDR3 nucleotide sequence: TGTGCCAGCAGCACTAGATCGAGGGGCAAAAAGAACACTGAAGCTTTCTTT.

This clone was recorded only once. This chain uses TRBV10-3 with TRBJ1-6, with D perhaps TRBD1 (5 bases). Germline V gene lookup returns CDR1 ENHRY and CDR2 SYGVKD. The CDR3 has 13 amino acids. V lost 8 bases and J 6 bases, leaving 11 bases between the germline ends. Here the CDR3 reads CAIRPGGNSPLHF. CDR3 DNA: TGTGCCATCCGCCCCGGGGGTAATTCACCCCTCCACTTT.

The sample holds a few counts of this clone. The chain combines TRBV20-1 with TRBJ2-5; tentatively, D is TRBD2 (5 bases). CDR3 length: 11 amino acids. Trimming took off 8 bases at V and 5 bases at J, with 12 bases between the two ends. Germline V gene sequence: CDR1 DFQATT, CDR2 SNEGSKA (reference sequence). Here the CDR3 reads CSFVARETQYF. CDR3 bases: TGCAGTTTCGTAGCGAGGGAGACCCAGTACTTC.